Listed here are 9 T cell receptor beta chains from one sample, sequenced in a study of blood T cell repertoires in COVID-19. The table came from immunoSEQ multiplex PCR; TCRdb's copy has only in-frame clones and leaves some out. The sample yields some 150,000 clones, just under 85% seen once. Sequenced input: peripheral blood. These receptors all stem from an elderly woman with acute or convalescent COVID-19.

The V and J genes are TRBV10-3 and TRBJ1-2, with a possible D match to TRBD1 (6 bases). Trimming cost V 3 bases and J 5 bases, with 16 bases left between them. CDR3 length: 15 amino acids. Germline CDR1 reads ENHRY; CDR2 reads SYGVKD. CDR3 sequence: CAISDVGRGGYGYTF. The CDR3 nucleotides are TGTGCCATCAGTGATGTGGGCAGGGGTGGATATGGCTACACCTTC.

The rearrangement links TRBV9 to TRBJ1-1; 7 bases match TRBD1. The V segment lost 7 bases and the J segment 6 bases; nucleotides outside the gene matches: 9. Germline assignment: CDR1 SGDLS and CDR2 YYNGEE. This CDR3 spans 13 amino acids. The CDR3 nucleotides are TGTGCCAGCGGAAAGGGGGCGCAAGCTGAAGCTTTCTTT. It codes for CASGKGAQAEAFF.

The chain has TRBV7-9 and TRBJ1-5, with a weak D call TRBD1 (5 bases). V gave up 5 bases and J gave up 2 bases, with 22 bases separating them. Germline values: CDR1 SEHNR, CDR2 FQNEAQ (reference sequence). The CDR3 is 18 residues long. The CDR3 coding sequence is TGTGCCAGCAGCATAGGGGAGGCAGGGCCCTGGGGCAATCAGCCCCAGCATTTT. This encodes CASSIGEAGPWGNQPQHF. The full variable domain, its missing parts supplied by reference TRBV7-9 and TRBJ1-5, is DTGVSQNPRHKITKRGQNVTFRCDPISEHNRLYWYRQTLGQGPEFLTYFQNEAQLEKSRLLSDRFSAERPKGSFSTLEIQRTEQGDSAMYLCASSIGEAGPWGNQPQHFGDGTRLSIL.

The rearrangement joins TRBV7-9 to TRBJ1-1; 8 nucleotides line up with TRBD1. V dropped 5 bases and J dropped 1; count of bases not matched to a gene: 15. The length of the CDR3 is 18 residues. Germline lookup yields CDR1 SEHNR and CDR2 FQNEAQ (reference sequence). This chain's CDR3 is CASSRAYQGARRNTEAFF. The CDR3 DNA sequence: TGTGCCAGCAGCCGAGCTTATCAGGGGGCAAGAAGGAACACTGAAGCTTTCTTT.

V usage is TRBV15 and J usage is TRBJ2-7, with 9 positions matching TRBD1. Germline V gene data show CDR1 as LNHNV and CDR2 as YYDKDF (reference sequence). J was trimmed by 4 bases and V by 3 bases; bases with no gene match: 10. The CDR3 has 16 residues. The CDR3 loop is CATSSRTGGGLYEQYF. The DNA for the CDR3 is TGTGCCACCAGCAGTCGTACAGGGGGCGGTTTGTACGAGCAGTACTTC.

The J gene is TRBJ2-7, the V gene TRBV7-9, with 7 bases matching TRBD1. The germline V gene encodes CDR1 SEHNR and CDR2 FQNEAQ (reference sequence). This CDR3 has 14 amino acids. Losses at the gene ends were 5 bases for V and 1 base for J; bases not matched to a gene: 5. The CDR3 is CASSPGTDSYEQYF. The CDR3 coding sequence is TGTGCCAGCAGCCCGGGGACAGATTCCTACGAGCAGTACTTC.

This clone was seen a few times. The DNA for the CDR3 is TGTGCCAGCAGTCTCCGCCTTACAGCGGGGGACCCCACAGATACGCAGTATTTT. It is translated as CASSLRLTAGDPTDTQYF. The V gene is TRBV27, the J gene TRBJ2-3, with 8 positions matching TRBD2. V dropped 5 bases and J dropped 2; count of bases not matched to a gene: 15. Germline V CDR1 and CDR2: MNHEY, SMNVEV (reference sequence). The CDR3 is 18 amino acids.

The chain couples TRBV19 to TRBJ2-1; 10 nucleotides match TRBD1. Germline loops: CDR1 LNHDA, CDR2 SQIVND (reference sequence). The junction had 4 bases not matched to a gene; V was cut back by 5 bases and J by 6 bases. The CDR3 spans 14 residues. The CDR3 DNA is TGTGCCAGTAGTGGGACAGGGGCTTCCAATGAGCAGTTCTTC. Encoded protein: CASSGTGASNEQFF.

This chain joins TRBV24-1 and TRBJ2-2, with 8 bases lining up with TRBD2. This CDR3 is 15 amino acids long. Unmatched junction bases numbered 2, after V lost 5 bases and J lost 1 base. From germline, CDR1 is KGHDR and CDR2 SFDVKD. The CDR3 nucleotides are TGTGCCACCAGTGGCGGGGGGAAGAACACCGGGGAGCTGTTTTTT. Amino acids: CATSGGGKNTGELFF.